This T cell receptor (beta chain) is drawn from a study of memory CD4+ T cells and cytomegalovirus serostatus. Trimming removed 1 base at V and 3 bases at J, with 16 bases between. The CDR3 contains 16 residues. Looked up from germline, CDR1 is MNHNY and CDR2 is SVGAGI (reference sequence). Profiled with immunoSEQ multiplex PCR; TCRdb holds only in-frame clones, not every one. Of about 50,000 clones detected, roughly four fifths appear once; the ten largest clones hold roughly 0.59%. The sort gate was single viable CD3+CD4+CD8-CD45RO+ cells for memory CD4+ T cells. CD4+ T cells were isolated by positive magnetic selection.

V usage is TRBV6-6 and J usage is TRBJ2-7; possibly TRBD2 for D (7 bases). This clonotype was sampled from an adult in good health and CMV-seronegative. Sequencing was carried out using memory CD4+ T cells from blood. The DNA for the CDR3 is TGTGCCAGCAGTTACTTGGGGGCGGGGGAAGGCTACGAGCAGTACTTC. Protein: CASSYLGAGEGYEQYF.